This paragraph covers one TCR beta chain sequence. Original data processing: Counts of nucleated cells, estimated from reference gene primer amplification, were obtained. Measured with immunoSEQ multiplex PCR; TCRdb has only the in-frame clones, and not every one. The V and J calls and clone size were taken over from that table, and D and trimming were inferred from the DNA. The sample contains hundreds of thousands of clones, 75% to 90% of which appear only once. This record belongs to a study of blood T cell repertoires in COVID-19. As for the study in general: T cells, B-cell-depleted T cells, or PBMCs provided the cDNA or gDNA that served as material.

Germline V CDR1 and CDR2: MNHEY, SVGAGI. CDR3 length: 15 residues. V was clipped by 4 bases and J by 3 bases, with 15 bases between them. The chain links TRBV6-5 to TRBJ1-2, with D tentatively TRBD1 (6 bases). The sample was peripheral blood. The receptor's source is a woman aged 40 to 50 who had recovered from COVID-19. The CDR3 sequence is CASSSSRGAYYGYTF. The CDR3 coding sequence is TGTGCCAGCAGTTCCAGTCGGGGGGCTTACTATGGCTACACCTTC.